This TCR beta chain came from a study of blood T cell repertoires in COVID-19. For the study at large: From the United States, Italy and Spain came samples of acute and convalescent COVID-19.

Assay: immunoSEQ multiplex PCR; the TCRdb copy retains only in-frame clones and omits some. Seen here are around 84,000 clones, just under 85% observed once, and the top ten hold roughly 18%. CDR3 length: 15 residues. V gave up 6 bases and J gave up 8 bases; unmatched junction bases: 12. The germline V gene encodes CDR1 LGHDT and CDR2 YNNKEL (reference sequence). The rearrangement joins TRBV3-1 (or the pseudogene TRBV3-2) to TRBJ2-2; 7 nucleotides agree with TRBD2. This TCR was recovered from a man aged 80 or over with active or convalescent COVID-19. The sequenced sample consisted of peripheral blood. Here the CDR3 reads CASSGRDRLSGELFF. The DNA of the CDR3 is TGTGCCAGCAGTGGGAGGGATCGGTTATCTGGGGAGCTGTTTTTT.